The clone carrying this TCR beta chain was seen only a few times. The time point here: newly diagnosed GD, antithyroid drugs for less than 3 months. The TCR library was made from RNA extracted from PBMCs. This entry comes from a study of regulatory T cells in long-lasting Graves disease. Study at large: Newly diagnosed Graves' patients took antithyroid drugs under 3 months.

The length of the CDR3 is 13 residues. V dropped 6 bases and J dropped 3; count of bases not matched to a gene: 3. Germline V lookup: CDR1 SNHLY, CDR2 FYNNEI. Investigators prepared the TCR beta libraries by applying iRepertoire HTBI primers and Arm-PCR of CDR3 regions. TCRdb analysed the multiplex PCR reads with MiXCR anew, one entry per CDR3 protein. The data show about 620,000 distinct CDR3 sequences, with less than 20% seen just once and under 20% held by the top ten. These data are also associated with another study on T cells in Graves' hyperthyroidism and ophthalmopathy.

The sequenced sample was peripheral blood mononuclear cells (PBMCs), obtained at new diagnosis, from a patient treated with antithyroid drugs. This receptor was obtained from a woman aged 25-40 years with Graves disease. The chain uses TRBV2 and TRBJ2-7, with 9 bases lining up with TRBD2. The CDR3 loop is CASRTSGLYEQYF. The CDR3 DNA is TGTGCCAGCAGAACTAGCGGGCTCTACGAGCAGTACTTC.